Listed here are 8 T cell receptor beta chains from one sample, sequenced in a study of vaccination effects on CD4 cells after COVID-19. Pools of viral peptides were used by the ViraFEST assay to expand antigen-specific CD4+ T cells ahead of sequencing. The culture ran for 10 days, and then CD4+ T cells were isolated. Their antigen targets remain unknown. Assay used: immunoSEQ multiplex PCR; TCRdb lists only in-frame clones, some missing. The table has over 55,000 clones, roughly four fifths seen once. Sequenced here: CD4+ T cells from PBMCs cultured with HCoV-229E spike peptides, sampled before COVID-19 vaccination. The receptors derive from a human donor who received a COVID-19 vaccine.

The sample holds a few counts of this clone. V is TRBV2 and J is TRBJ1-1, with 10 bases lining up with TRBD1. Germline values: CDR1 SNHLY, CDR2 FYNNEI. V shed 4 bases, J shed 5 bases, and the junction held 4 bases outside the gene matches. The length of the CDR3 is 14 residues. The CDR3 loop is CASSGTGGVTEAFF. The CDR3 DNA reads TGTGCCAGCAGTGGGACAGGGGGTGTGACTGAAGCTTTCTTT.

This rearrangement joins TRBV29-1 to TRBJ1-1; D might be TRBD1 (6 bases). The V end lost 7 bases, the J end lost 4 bases, and 19 bases lay between the germline ends. The CDR3 covers 14 residues. Germline V gives CDR1 SQVTM, CDR2 ANQGSEA. This CDR3 reads CSAARGRLGTEAFF. The CDR3 nucleotides read TGCAGCGCTGCCCGGGGGCGATTGGGCACTGAAGCTTTCTTT.

Written as DNA, the CDR3 is TGCAGCGTTAGACAGGGGATTGACACCGGGGAGCTGTTTTTT. Residues: CSVRQGIDTGELFF. The chain combines TRBV29-1 with TRBJ2-2; 8 nucleotides agree with TRBD1. The V gene's germline CDR1 is SQVTM and CDR2 ANQGSEA. The CDR3 spans 14 residues. Unmatched junction bases numbered 5, after V lost 5 bases and J lost 3 bases.

The genes are TRBV5-1 and TRBJ1-1, with D possibly being TRBD1 (6 bases). The CDR3 consists of 14 residues. Germline V gene lookup returns CDR1 SGHRS and CDR2 YFSETQ. V was cut by 4 bases and J by 6 bases, with 16 bases left in between. CDR3 in amino acids: CASSKDPGVPEAFF. The DNA for the CDR3 is TGCGCCAGCAGCAAGGACCCAGGGGTCCCTGAAGCTTTCTTT.

The chain carries TRBV9 and TRBJ1-1; no reliable D call. Germline CDR1 and CDR2: SGDLS and YYNGEE. Trimming took off 0 bases at V and 8 bases at J, with 14 bases between the two ends. The CDR3 totals 14 residues. CDR3 sequence reads: CASSVGTQVGEAFF. The CDR3 DNA sequence: TGTGCCAGCAGCGTAGGGACTCAGGTTGGGGAAGCTTTCTTT.

The chain combines TRBV30 with TRBJ1-2; 10 positions match TRBD1. V lost 6 bases and J lost 1; bases outside the gene matches: 8. From germline, CDR1 is GTSNPN and CDR2 SVGIG (reference sequence). This CDR3 comprises 15 residues. This chain's CDR3 is CACYPGTGVNYGYTF. The CDR3 bases are TGTGCCTGCTACCCCGGGACAGGGGTTAACTATGGCTACACCTTC.

The chain carries TRBV28 and TRBJ2-1, with 7 bases identical to TRBD2. CDR1 MDHEN and CDR2 SYDVKM come from the germline V gene. Losses at the gene ends were 9 bases for V and 0 bases for J; bases not matched to a gene: 5. CDR3 length: 14 residues. The CDR3 spells CASIPGGSYNEQFF. CDR3 nucleotide sequence: TGTGCCAGTATCCCGGGGGGCTCCTACAATGAGCAGTTCTTC.

This sequence joins TRBV13 and TRBJ2-3, with 8 bases aligning to TRBD1. Germline V gives CDR1 PRHDT, CDR2 FYEKMQ (reference sequence). Trimming at V came to 8 bases and at J to 3 bases, leaving 7 bases not matched to a gene. This CDR3 spans 14 amino acids. In DNA form, the CDR3 reads TGTGCCAGCCGGCCAGACAGGGGTACAGATACGCAGTATTTT. Its translation: CASRPDRGTDTQYF.